These T cell receptor beta chains were read from a single sample in a study of OX40 agonist ivuxolimab in advanced cancers. Generated by immunoSEQ multiplex PCR, the TCRdb table keeps only in-frame clones and is missing some. The sample holds 150,000 to 170,000 clones, approximately 94% seen once. Sequenced here: CD4+ or CD8+ T cells sorted from blood, sampled in a trial of the OX40 agonist ivuxolimab. These receptors originate from an adult with an advanced solid tumor such as melanoma, head and neck, liver or kidney cancer. Both conserved end residues are part of each CDR3. A D gene is named only where the DNA matches it firmly. Only some rows state a clone size, as once, few, many or a class for expanded clones.

CDR3nt: TGCGCCAGCAGCTTGGGGACTAGCAGGGAGGAGACCCAGTACTTC
CDR3aa: CASSLGTSREETQYF
v_gene: TRBV5-1
j_gene: TRBJ2-5
abundance: NA
d_gene: TRBD2

CDR3nt: TGTGCCAGCTCACCAGGGACGGGGCACGGCACTGAAGCTTTCTTT
CDR3aa: CASSPGTGHGTEAFF
v_gene: TRBV18
j_gene: TRBJ1-1
abundance: NA
d_gene: NA

CDR3nt: TGTGCCAGCATCTCCCGGACAGGGCCGAATTCACCCCTCCACTTT
CDR3aa: CASISRTGPNSPLHF
v_gene: TRBV6-6
j_gene: TRBJ1-6
abundance: NA
d_gene: TRBD1

CDR3nt: TGTGCCAGCAGTTCGGACAGGAGGGGACCCGGGGAGCTGTTTTTT
CDR3aa: CASSSDRRGPGELFF
v_gene: TRBV27
j_gene: TRBJ2-2
abundance: NA
d_gene: NA

CDR3nt: TGCGCCAGCAGCCAAGGGGAGACTAAAAATCAGCCCCAGCATTTT
CDR3aa: CASSQGETKNQPQHF
v_gene: TRBV4-1
j_gene: TRBJ1-5
abundance: NA
d_gene: NA

CDR3nt: TGTGCCAGCAGTCTAGGGACAGGTGAGGGCACTGAAGCTTTCTTT
CDR3aa: CASSLGTGEGTEAFF
v_gene: TRBV9
j_gene: TRBJ1-1
abundance: NA
d_gene: TRBD1

CDR3nt: TGTGCCAGCAATTCACCGGGACAGAAGGCTTTCTTT
CDR3aa: CASNSPGQKAFF
v_gene: TRBV5-6
j_gene: TRBJ1-1
abundance: NA
d_gene: TRBD1

CDR3nt: TGTGCCAGCAGCCCCAGGTCGACGCACACCGGGGAGCTGTTTTTT
CDR3aa: CASSPRSTHTGELFF
v_gene: TRBV11-3
j_gene: TRBJ2-2
abundance: NA
d_gene: NA

CDR3nt: TGTGCCAGCAGTGAATTTTGGACCGAAGCTTTCTTT
CDR3aa: CASSEFWTEAFF
v_gene: TRBV6-5
j_gene: TRBJ1-1
abundance: NA
d_gene: NA

CDR3nt: TGTGCCAGCAGTGCGAGCTCGAGAACTGAAGCTTTCTTT
CDR3aa: CASSASSRTEAFF
v_gene: TRBV6-1
j_gene: TRBJ1-1
abundance: NA
d_gene: NA

CDR3nt: TGCAGCGTTGCTGGACAGGGGGCATCTCAGCCCCAGCATTTT
CDR3aa: CSVAGQGASQPQHF
v_gene: TRBV29-1
j_gene: TRBJ1-5
abundance: few
d_gene: TRBD1

CDR3nt: TGTGCCAGCAGCACCGGGACGGTGAACACCGGGGAGCTGTTTTTT
CDR3aa: CASSTGTVNTGELFF
v_gene: TRBV11-3
j_gene: TRBJ2-2
abundance: NA
d_gene: NA

CDR3nt: TGTGCCAGCAGCTTAGAGGGTCAGGGCTACACCTTC
CDR3aa: CASSLEGQGYTF
v_gene: TRBV7-9
j_gene: TRBJ1-2
abundance: NA
d_gene: NA

CDR3nt: TGTGCCAGCAGTTTTCGGGACAGGCATAATTCACCCCTCCACTTT
CDR3aa: CASSFRDRHNSPLHF
v_gene: TRBV28
j_gene: TRBJ1-6
abundance: NA
d_gene: TRBD1

CDR3nt: TGTGCCATTCCGGACACACCCCCAGGGAGCTATGGCTACACCTTC
CDR3aa: CAIPDTPPGSYGYTF
v_gene: TRBV28
j_gene: TRBJ1-2
abundance: NA
d_gene: NA

CDR3nt: TGCGCCAGCAGCCTGGGGGGGGACCTTGAAAAACTGTTTTTT
CDR3aa: CASSLGGDLEKLFF
v_gene: TRBV4-3
j_gene: TRBJ1-4
abundance: NA
d_gene: NA

CDR3nt: TGTGCCAGCAGCGCCCCCTGGGGACAGGGAGCTGGCTACACCTTC
CDR3aa: CASSAPWGQGAGYTF
v_gene: TRBV9
j_gene: TRBJ1-2
abundance: NA
d_gene: TRBD1

CDR3nt: TGTGCCAGCAGGTTAGCGGGAGGGAGCTATGAGCAGTTCTTC
CDR3aa: CASRLAGGSYEQFF
v_gene: TRBV6-5
j_gene: TRBJ2-1
abundance: once
d_gene: TRBD2

CDR3nt: TGTGCCATCAGAGGACAGGGGCAAAAGAACGAGCAGTACTTC
CDR3aa: CAIRGQGQKNEQYF
v_gene: TRBV10-3
j_gene: TRBJ2-7
abundance: NA
d_gene: TRBD1

CDR3nt: TGTGCCAGTTCGACCGGGACAGCTAATGAAAAACTGTTTTTT
CDR3aa: CASSTGTANEKLFF
v_gene: TRBV5-5
j_gene: TRBJ1-4
abundance: NA
d_gene: TRBD1

CDR3nt: TGTGCCAGCAGCTTAGTTCCGGGATTGGGGCCCCAGCATTTT
CDR3aa: CASSLVPGLGPQHF
v_gene: TRBV7-2
j_gene: TRBJ1-5
abundance: NA
d_gene: NA

CDR3nt: TGTGCCAGCAGCTTGGGCGCCCCAAGGGGGGGATCACCCCTCCACTTT
CDR3aa: CASSLGAPRGGSPLHF
v_gene: TRBV5-8
j_gene: TRBJ1-6
abundance: NA
d_gene: NA

CDR3nt: TGTGCCAGCACCGATCCCTACAGGGGCCCAAAGGGTTACACCTTC
CDR3aa: CASTDPYRGPKGYTF
v_gene: TRBV7-6
j_gene: TRBJ1-2
abundance: once
d_gene: TRBD1

CDR3nt: TGTGCCAGTAGTACCCCCCTAGAGCGGGGAACCAAAAACATTCAGTACTTC
CDR3aa: CASSTPLERGTKNIQYF
v_gene: TRBV19
j_gene: TRBJ2-4
abundance: NA
d_gene: TRBD2

CDR3nt: TGCAGCGTTGGCCCGGGGGCGCATTACGAGCAGTACTTC
CDR3aa: CSVGPGAHYEQYF
v_gene: TRBV29-1
j_gene: TRBJ2-7
abundance: NA
d_gene: NA

CDR3nt: TGTGCCAGCAGCTTAGTAGGGCAGGGGGCTATCACAGATACGCAGTATTTT
CDR3aa: CASSLVGQGAITDTQYF
v_gene: TRBV7-2
j_gene: TRBJ2-3
abundance: NA
d_gene: TRBD1

CDR3nt: TGTGCCAGCAGTGAATGGCAGTCTCTGAACACTGAAGCTTTCTTT
CDR3aa: CASSEWQSLNTEAFF
v_gene: TRBV2
j_gene: TRBJ1-1
abundance: once
d_gene: NA

CDR3nt: TGTGCCAGCTCACCACGGTGGGAGATGGAAGCGGGGGAGCTGTTTTTT
CDR3aa: CASSPRWEMEAGELFF
v_gene: TRBV18
j_gene: TRBJ2-2
abundance: once
d_gene: NA

CDR3nt: TGCGCCAGCAGCCAAGAACTGAAACTGTTTTTT
CDR3aa: CASSQELKLFF
v_gene: TRBV4-1
j_gene: TRBJ1-4
abundance: NA
d_gene: NA

CDR3nt: TGTGCCAGCGGCGGCAATGAGCAGTTCTTC
CDR3aa: CASGGNEQFF
v_gene: TRBV28
j_gene: TRBJ2-1
abundance: NA
d_gene: NA

CDR3nt: TGTGCCAGTAGCGGGGGCAACACCGGGGAGCTGTTTTTT
CDR3aa: CASSGGNTGELFF
v_gene: TRBV19
j_gene: TRBJ2-2
abundance: once
d_gene: NA

CDR3nt: TGTGCCAGCTCTGGGGCGGCTAATGAAAAACTGTTTTTT
CDR3aa: CASSGAANEKLFF
v_gene: TRBV18
j_gene: TRBJ1-4
abundance: NA
d_gene: NA

CDR3nt: TGTGCCAGCAGGACCCAAGAGACCCAGTACTTC
CDR3aa: CASRTQETQYF
v_gene: TRBV2
j_gene: TRBJ2-5
abundance: once
d_gene: NA

CDR3nt: TGCGCCAGCAGCCTCCTAGGGGGAGAGACCCAGTACTTC
CDR3aa: CASSLLGGETQYF
v_gene: TRBV5-1
j_gene: TRBJ2-5
abundance: NA
d_gene: NA

CDR3nt: TGTGCCAGCAGCCTCCGGGACAGAGAAGCTTTCTTT
CDR3aa: CASSLRDREAFF
v_gene: TRBV11-3
j_gene: TRBJ1-1
abundance: NA
d_gene: TRBD1

CDR3nt: TGTGCCAGCAGTGGCTCTCCTGACGAGCAGTACTTC
CDR3aa: CASSGSPDEQYF
v_gene: TRBV6-1
j_gene: TRBJ2-7
abundance: once
d_gene: NA

CDR3nt: TGTGCCAGCAGTTTCCCGAAACTCCGCCCTATGAACACCGGGGAGCTGTTTTTT
CDR3aa: CASSFPKLRPMNTGELFF
v_gene: TRBV28
j_gene: TRBJ2-2
abundance: NA
d_gene: NA

CDR3nt: TGTGCCAGCAGTGAAAACTATGATGGGACCCAGTACTTC
CDR3aa: CASSENYDGTQYF
v_gene: TRBV6-4
j_gene: TRBJ2-5
abundance: NA
d_gene: NA

CDR3nt: TGTGCCAGTAGTATCGGGAGAGCGGGCTTGGTGTTTTTT
CDR3aa: CASSIGRAGLVFF
v_gene: TRBV19
j_gene: TRBJ1-4
abundance: NA
d_gene: NA

CDR3nt: TGTGCCATCAGGGCGAGCGGAGGCACAGATACGCAGTATTTT
CDR3aa: CAIRASGGTDTQYF
v_gene: TRBV10-3
j_gene: TRBJ2-3
abundance: NA
d_gene: NA

CDR3nt: TGTGCCAGCAGTGACCCACTAGGCGATCACTACGAGCAGTACTTC
CDR3aa: CASSDPLGDHYEQYF
v_gene: TRBV25-1
j_gene: TRBJ2-7
abundance: NA
d_gene: NA

CDR3nt: TGTGCCAGCAAGACAGGGCGTTCAGTCGAGCAGTACTTC
CDR3aa: CASKTGRSVEQYF
v_gene: TRBV6-1
j_gene: TRBJ2-7
abundance: NA
d_gene: TRBD1

CDR3nt: TGTGCCAGCAGTGACGCAGGGCAAGAGACCCAGTACTTC
CDR3aa: CASSDAGQETQYF
v_gene: TRBV25-1
j_gene: TRBJ2-5
abundance: NA
d_gene: NA

CDR3nt: TGTGCCAGTAGCTTTGGGTCGTGGAACACTGAAGCTTTCTTT
CDR3aa: CASSFGSWNTEAFF
v_gene: TRBV19
j_gene: TRBJ1-1
abundance: NA
d_gene: NA

CDR3nt: TGTGCCAGCAGCGGGACGGACCAAGAGACCCAGTACTTC
CDR3aa: CASSGTDQETQYF
v_gene: TRBV2
j_gene: TRBJ2-5
abundance: once
d_gene: NA

CDR3nt: TGTGCCAGCAGCCCATCCGGGGGGAATGAGCAGTTCTTC
CDR3aa: CASSPSGGNEQFF
v_gene: TRBV7-7
j_gene: TRBJ2-1
abundance: NA
d_gene: TRBD2

CDR3nt: TGCGCCAGCAGCCAAGGGACGGAGGAGGCCTACGAGCAGTACTTC
CDR3aa: CASSQGTEEAYEQYF
v_gene: TRBV4-3
j_gene: TRBJ2-7
abundance: NA
d_gene: NA

CDR3nt: TGTGCCAGCAGCTCCCGCCAGCGGATAGTGAACACTGAAGCTTTCTTT
CDR3aa: CASSSRQRIVNTEAFF
v_gene: TRBV5-4
j_gene: TRBJ1-1
abundance: NA
d_gene: NA

CDR3nt: TGTGCCAGCAGCTTAGAGGAGACTTCCACCCCCTACGAGCAGTACTTC
CDR3aa: CASSLEETSTPYEQYF
v_gene: TRBV7-6
j_gene: TRBJ2-7
abundance: NA
d_gene: NA

CDR3nt: TGTGCCAGCAGCTTAGTCAGACCGACGCCCCAGCATTTT
CDR3aa: CASSLVRPTPQHF
v_gene: TRBV7-2
j_gene: TRBJ1-5
abundance: NA
d_gene: NA

CDR3nt: TGTGCCAGCAGCCGGGACAGTCAAGAGACCCAGTACTTC
CDR3aa: CASSRDSQETQYF
v_gene: TRBV7-9
j_gene: TRBJ2-5
abundance: NA
d_gene: TRBD1

CDR3nt: TGCAGCGTTGATCGCCGAGGGACAGGGGTAGGCTACACCTTC
CDR3aa: CSVDRRGTGVGYTF
v_gene: TRBV29-1
j_gene: TRBJ1-2
abundance: NA
d_gene: TRBD1

CDR3nt: TGTGCCAGCAGCTTAGCTCGCGGACAAGAGACCCAGTACTTC
CDR3aa: CASSLARGQETQYF
v_gene: TRBV11-3
j_gene: TRBJ2-5
abundance: NA
d_gene: NA

CDR3nt: TGTGCCAGCAGCCAACTGGGGCCAGGACCGTACGAGCAGTACTTC
CDR3aa: CASSQLGPGPYEQYF
v_gene: TRBV4-2
j_gene: TRBJ2-7
abundance: NA
d_gene: NA

CDR3nt: TGTGCCAGCAGCTTACTCCCGACAGGGTCGAACACTGAAGCTTTCTTT
CDR3aa: CASSLLPTGSNTEAFF
v_gene: TRBV7-3
j_gene: TRBJ1-1
abundance: NA
d_gene: TRBD1

CDR3nt: TGTGCCAGCATCCAGGACGTCCCGAACACTGAAGCTTTCTTT
CDR3aa: CASIQDVPNTEAFF
v_gene: TRBV6-6
j_gene: TRBJ1-1
abundance: NA
d_gene: NA